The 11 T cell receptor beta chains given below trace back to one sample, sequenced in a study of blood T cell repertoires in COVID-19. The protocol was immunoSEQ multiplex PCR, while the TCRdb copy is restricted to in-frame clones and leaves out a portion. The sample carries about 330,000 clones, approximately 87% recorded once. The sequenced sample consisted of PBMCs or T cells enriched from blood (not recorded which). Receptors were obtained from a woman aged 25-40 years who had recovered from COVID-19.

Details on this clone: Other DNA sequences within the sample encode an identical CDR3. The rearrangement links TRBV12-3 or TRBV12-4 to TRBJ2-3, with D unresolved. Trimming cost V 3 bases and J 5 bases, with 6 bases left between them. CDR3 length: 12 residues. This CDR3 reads CASSFSGDTQYF. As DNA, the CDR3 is TGTGCCAGCAGTTTTAGTGGAGATACGCAGTATTTT.

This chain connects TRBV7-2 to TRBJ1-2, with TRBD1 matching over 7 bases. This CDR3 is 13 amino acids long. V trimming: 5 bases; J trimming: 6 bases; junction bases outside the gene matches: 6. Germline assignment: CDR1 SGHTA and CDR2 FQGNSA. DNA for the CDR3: TGTGCCAGCAGCACGACAGGGCTTGATGGCTACACCTTC. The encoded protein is CASSTTGLDGYTF.

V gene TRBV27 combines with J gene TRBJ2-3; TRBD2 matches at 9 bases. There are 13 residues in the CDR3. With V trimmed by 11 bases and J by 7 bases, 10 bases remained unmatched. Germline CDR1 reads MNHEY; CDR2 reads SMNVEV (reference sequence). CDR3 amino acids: CAAGAGGPYTQYF. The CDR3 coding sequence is TGTGCCGCGGGGGCGGGGGGGCCGTATACGCAGTATTTT.

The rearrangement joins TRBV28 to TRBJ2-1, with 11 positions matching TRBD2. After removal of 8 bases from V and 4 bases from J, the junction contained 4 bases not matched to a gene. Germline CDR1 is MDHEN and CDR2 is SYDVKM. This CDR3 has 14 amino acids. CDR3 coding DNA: TGTGCCAGCCGAAGGACTAGCGGGTACAATGAGCAGTTCTTC. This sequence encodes CASRRTSGYNEQFF.

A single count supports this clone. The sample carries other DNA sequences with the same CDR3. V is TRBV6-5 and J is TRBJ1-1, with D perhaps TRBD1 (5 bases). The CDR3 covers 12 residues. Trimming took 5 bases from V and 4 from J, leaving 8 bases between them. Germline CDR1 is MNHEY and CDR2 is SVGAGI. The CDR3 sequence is CASSPGPTEAFF. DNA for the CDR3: TGTGCCAGCAGTCCAGGGCCCACTGAAGCTTTCTTT.

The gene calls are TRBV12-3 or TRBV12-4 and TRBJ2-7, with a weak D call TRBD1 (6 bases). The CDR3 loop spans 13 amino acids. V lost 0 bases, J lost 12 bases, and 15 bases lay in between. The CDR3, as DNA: TGTGCCAGCAGTTTAGCGGGGACATCTCGATGGTACTTC. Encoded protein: CASSLAGTSRWYF.

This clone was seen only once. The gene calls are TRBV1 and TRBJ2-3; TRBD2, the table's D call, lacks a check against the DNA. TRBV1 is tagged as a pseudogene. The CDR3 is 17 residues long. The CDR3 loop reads CTSSQWASGDITDTQYF. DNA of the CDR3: TGCACCAGCAGCCAGTGGGCTAGCGGGGATATCACAGATACGCAGTATTTT.

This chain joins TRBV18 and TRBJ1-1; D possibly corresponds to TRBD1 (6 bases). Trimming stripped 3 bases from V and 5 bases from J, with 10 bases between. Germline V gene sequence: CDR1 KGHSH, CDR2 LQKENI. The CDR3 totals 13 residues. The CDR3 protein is CASSPGQGTEAFF. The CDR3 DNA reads TGTGCCAGCTCACCGGGGCAGGGGACTGAAGCTTTCTTT.

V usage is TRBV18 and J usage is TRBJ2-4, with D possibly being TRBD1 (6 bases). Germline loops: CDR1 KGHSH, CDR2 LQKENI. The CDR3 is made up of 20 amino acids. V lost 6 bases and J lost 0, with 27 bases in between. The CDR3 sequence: CASSQTNRDTTHLAKNIQYF. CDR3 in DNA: TGTGCCAGCTCCCAAACTAACAGGGATACCACTCATCTAGCCAAAAACATTCAGTACTTC.

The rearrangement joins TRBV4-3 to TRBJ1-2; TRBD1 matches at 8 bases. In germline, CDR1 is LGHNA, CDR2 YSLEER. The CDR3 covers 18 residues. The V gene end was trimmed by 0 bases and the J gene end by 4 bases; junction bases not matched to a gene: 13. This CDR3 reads CASSQETGRRDRSYGYTF. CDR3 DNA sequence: TGCGCCAGCAGCCAAGAAACGGGCCGGCGGGACAGGAGCTATGGCTACACCTTC.

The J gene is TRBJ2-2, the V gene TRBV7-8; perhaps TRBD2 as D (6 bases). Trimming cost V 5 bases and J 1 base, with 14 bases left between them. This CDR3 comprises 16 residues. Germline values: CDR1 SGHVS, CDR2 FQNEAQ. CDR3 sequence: CASSVRGRGNTGELFF. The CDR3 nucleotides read TGTGCCAGCAGCGTTCGTGGGCGGGGGAACACCGGGGAGCTGTTTTTT.